A single sample gave rise to the 11 T cell receptor beta chains below, sequenced in a study of cytomegalovirus exposure and HLA in healthy donors. The study ran its PCR with 60 Vbeta and 13 Jbeta primers. Some clones are missing from TCRdb's copy, which holds only in-frame ones; the method was immunoSEQ multiplex PCR. This sample yields under 150,000 clones, of which around 72% are seen a single time; roughly 1.3% belongs to the top ten. What was sequenced was PBMCs. The receptor set was obtained from a woman in her thirties or forties in good health and CMV-seronegative.

The rearrangement uses TRBV5-5 and TRBJ1-1, with a possible D match to TRBD1 (5 bases). V was trimmed by 4 bases and J by 2 bases, leaving 12 bases between them. The CDR3 has 14 amino acids. The V gene's germline CDR1 is SGHKS and CDR2 YYEKEE (reference sequence). CDR3 amino acids: CASSPGLSNTEAFF. CDR3 DNA sequence: TGTGCCAGCAGCCCGGGACTTAGCAACACTGAAGCTTTCTTT.

V is TRBV6-6 and J is TRBJ2-1, with TRBD1 matching 7 bases. Germline-derived CDR1 and CDR2 are MNHNY and SVGAGI (reference sequence). The ends lost 0 bases at V and 4 bases at J; junction bases unmatched: 3. CDR3 length: 15 residues. This CDR3 reads CASSYSHRGYNEQFF. Here the CDR3 DNA reads TGTGCCAGCAGTTACTCACACAGGGGTTACAATGAGCAGTTCTTC.

The chain combines TRBV7-9 with TRBJ2-5; TRBD1 agrees at 7 bases. This CDR3 region has 14 residues. V trimming: 5 bases; J trimming: 7 bases; junction bases outside the gene matches: 10. The germline gives CDR1 SEHNR, CDR2 FQNEAQ (reference sequence). The CDR3, as DNA: TGTGCCAGCAGCCCACAGGGGAGCCTCGCGACCCAGTACTTC. Amino acids: CASSPQGSLATQYF. Based on the CDR3 plus reference TRBV7-9 and TRBJ2-5, the full variable domain is DTGVSQNPRHKITKRGQNVTFRCDPISEHNRLYWYRQTLGQGPEFLTYFQNEAQLEKSRLLSDRFSAERPKGSFSTLEIQRTEQGDSAMYLCASSPQGSLATQYFGPGTRLLVL.

DNA of the CDR3: TGTGCCATCAGTGCGACTAGCGGGGGCCAAGAGACCCAGTACTTC. It is translated as CAISATSGGQETQYF. V gene TRBV10-3 combines with J gene TRBJ2-5, with 12 positions matching TRBD2. Germline V lookup: CDR1 ENHRY, CDR2 SYGVKD. The CDR3 runs 15 residues. The V segment lost 4 bases and the J segment 1 base; nucleotides outside the gene matches: 1.

The chain combines TRBV7-3 with TRBJ1-1; D gene unclear. Germline assignment: CDR1 SGHTA and CDR2 FQGTGA. This CDR3 is built from 13 residues. V was cut by 4 bases and J by 4 bases, with 10 bases left in between. CDR3 bases: TGTGCCAGCAGCTCCCCCGGTAGCACTGAAGCTTTCTTT. It yields the protein CASSSPGSTEAFF.

This sequence joins TRBV27 and TRBJ2-1; no clear D gene. V dropped 3 bases and J dropped 4 bases, with 4 bases sitting between them. Germline V gene data show CDR1 as MNHEY and CDR2 as SMNVEV (reference sequence). This CDR3 has 12 amino acids. For the CDR3, the DNA is TGTGCCAGCAGTTTCAGTTACAATGAGCAGTTCTTC. Its protein product is CASSFSYNEQFF.

The chain employs TRBV5-4 and TRBJ1-4; maybe TRBD1 (5 bases). Trimming left V 5 bases short and J 4 bases short, with 15 bases between. This CDR3 region has 15 residues. Germline assignment: CDR1 SGHNT and CDR2 YYREEE (reference sequence). CDR3 DNA sequence: TGTGCCAGCAGACAATGGGGCGCAAGTAATGAAAAACTGTTTTTT. It yields the protein CASRQWGASNEKLFF.

V usage is TRBV21-1 and J usage is TRBJ1-2; the table's D call TRBD1 went unverified against the DNA. TRBV21-1 corresponds to a pseudogene. The CDR3 is 16 amino acids. The CDR3, as DNA: TGTGCCAGACGCGTCAGTCCGAGGCAGGGTGTGTATGGCTACACCTTC. Protein: CARRVSPRQGVYGYTF.

V gene TRBV2 combines with J gene TRBJ1-5; D perhaps matches TRBD1 (5 bases). Trimming left V 6 bases short and J 4 bases short, with 16 bases between. The CDR3 runs to 15 residues. Germline-derived CDR1 and CDR2 are SNHLY and FYNNEI. The CDR3 loop is CASSEEGAENQPQHF. The DNA for the CDR3 is TGTGCCAGCAGCGAGGAAGGGGCCGAGAATCAGCCCCAGCATTTT. Together with reference TRBV2 and TRBJ1-5, the CDR3 gives the full variable domain: EPEVTQTPSHQVTQMGQEVILRCVPISNHLYFYWYRQILGQKVEFLVSFYNNEISEKSEIFDDQFSVERPDGSNFTLKIRSTKLEDSAMYFCASSEEGAENQPQHFGDGTRLSIL.

The rearrangement links TRBV5-1 to TRBJ2-7, with 10 bases aligning to TRBD1. The length of the CDR3 is 15 residues. V trimming: 4 bases; J trimming: 2 bases; junction bases outside the gene matches: 6. Germline lookup yields CDR1 SGHRS and CDR2 YFSETQ. In nucleotides, the CDR3 is TGCGCCAGCAGCCTCACCGGGACAGGGGCCTACGAGCAGTACTTC. Translating gives CASSLTGTGAYEQYF. Using reference TRBV5-1 and TRBJ2-7 for the parts outside the CDR3, the full variable domain is KAGVTQTPRYLIKTRGQQVTLSCSPISGHRSVSWYQQTPGQGLQFLFEYFSETQRNKGNFPGRFSGRQFSNSRSEMNVSTLELGDSALYLCASSLTGTGAYEQYFGPGTRLTVT.

This clone was detected only once. Other DNA sequences from this sample encode an identical CDR3 as well. The genes are TRBV29-1 and TRBJ1-1, with 7 bases lining up with TRBD1. This CDR3 spans 12 amino acids. CDR1 SQVTM and CDR2 ANQGSEA come from the germline V gene. The V gene end was trimmed by 6 bases and the J gene end by 0 bases; junction bases not matched to a gene: 1. The CDR3 loop is CSVGQLNTEAFF. CDR3 DNA: TGCAGCGTGGGACAGCTGAACACTGAAGCTTTCTTT.